Here is one T cell receptor beta chain with its context. No cognate antigen has been identified for it. No base qualities exist here, and no much larger clone lies one base off it. For deep sequencing, PBMC libraries mostly used roughly 0.5 ug of input genomic DNA, with six replicates for each sample. The immunoSEQ hsTCRbeta kit was used to prepare TCRbeta libraries according to the manufacturer's instructions. An Illumina NovaSeq 6000 S4 flow cell was used to sequence the final libraries, which had first been combined to 3 nM. Per the authors' processing: The immunoSEQ Analyzer handled quality control and preprocessing of the raw data. The analysis was restricted to productive rearrangements, with each unique CDR3 amino acid sequence defining a clonotype. Repertoire clonality was estimated as the Gini-Simpson index, which was computed with the R package tcR. Student's t test was used to compare Gini indices, while Pearson correlation assessed associations with tumor size change. Drawn from immuneACCESS, this table holds only the in-frame rearrangements with V and J called that TCRdb kept. Clones are partly lost; checked studies trace under half to an unresolved V gene and leave the rest unexplained. That table supplies the V and J calls and clone size; D and trimming were determined from the DNA. Here the sample has 15,000 to 20,000 clones; 55% to 65% occur a single time. The biggest ten clones account for 2% to 3% of the sample.

This sample was included in a study of neoadjuvant anti-PD-1 for oral cavity cancer (dated by TCRdb to about 2021). A note on the overall study: Before curative-intent surgical resection, most patients were given three to four biweekly doses of nivolumab at 3 mg/kg. Patients without progression received a fourth nivolumab dose around day 43 and underwent definitive surgical resection on days 50-56. A 33% response rate was observed in the parent correlative cohort, in which more than nine patients were included. Patients with complete response, partial response or stable disease by RECIST 1.1 were defined as responders, whereas patients with progression were defined as non-responders.

The sample's time point label, in plain terms: before neoadjuvant nivolumab. Patients had been newly diagnosed with stage II-IVA oral cavity squamous cell carcinoma, and no prior systemic or radiation treatment had been given to the patients. The cohort was composed of patients with HPV-negative, locally advanced oral cavity squamous cell carcinoma. No culture maintenance or expansion was done, as the peripheral blood mononuclear cells went straight to analysis. The samples were drawn from a longitudinal correlative study tied to a single-arm phase II trial testing neoadjuvant nivolumab in oral cavity squamous cell carcinoma. Subject-matched pre- and post-treatment PBMCs and tumors from three responders and three non-responders underwent genomic DNA-based TCRbeta sequencing. Peripheral blood mononuclear cells were collected before nivolumab treatment and were collected again after treatment, at the time of surgery. The Maxwell RSC DNA from Cells kit was used to isolate genomic DNA from PBMCs.

Points the paper makes about the study in general: The TCR analyses had only a few patients in each response group, and the authors called for validation in larger cohorts. Higher pretreatment blood TCRbeta clonality and lower post-treatment tumor TCRbeta clonality were correlated with higher pretreatment blood Treg/Th17 ratios. After neoadjuvant nivolumab, significantly higher T cell clonality (Gini index) was found within PBMCs in non-responders than in responders.

Sequences were derived from PBMCs, sampled before nivolumab (anti-PD-1) treatment. This TCR was sampled from a person aged 35 to 85 with oral cavity squamous cell carcinoma.

The sequenced DNA: TGTGCCAGCAGCGTAGAACTAGCGGGCACAGATACGCAGTATTTT. This encodes CASSVELAGTDTQYF. The chain uses TRBV9 and TRBJ2-3; a stretch of 8 junction bases matches TRBD2. Ends trimmed: V by 0 bases, J by 1 base; bases unmatched to a gene: 1. From the germline V gene, CDR1 is SGDLS and CDR2 is YYNGEE. The CDR3 has 15 amino acids, counting the end cysteine and phenylalanine. Only the CDR3 portion is preserved as DNA: 45 bases, with reading frame beginning at the first base.